Listed here are 9 T cell receptor beta chains from one sample, sequenced in a study of shared clonotypes between healthy human individuals. Measured with immunoSEQ multiplex PCR; TCRdb has only the in-frame clones, and not every one. Among about 520,000 clones, roughly 95% were seen once, and the ten largest hold about 0.06%. Material: naive CD4+ T cells sorted from blood. Subset reported: CD45RA+ positively selected. The origin of the receptors is a woman aged 25 to 39 in good health.

The V gene is TRBV5-5, the J gene TRBJ2-7; D not certain. Trimming removed 3 bases at V and 1 base at J, with 11 bases between. The CDR3 runs 14 residues. The germline gives CDR1 SGHKS, CDR2 YYEKEE (reference sequence). The CDR3 nucleotides read TGTGCCAGCAGCTCCCGCGACACATCCTACGAGCAGTACTTC. Amino acids: CASSSRDTSYEQYF. Together with reference TRBV5-5 and TRBJ2-7, the CDR3 gives the full variable domain: DAGVTQSPTHLIKTRGQQVTLRCSPISGHKSVSWYQQVLGQGPQFIFQYYEKEERGRGNFPDRFSARQFPNYSSELNVNALLLGDSALYLCASSSRDTSYEQYFGPGTRLTVT.

This sequence joins TRBV18 and TRBJ1-2; 7 bases map to TRBD1. The CDR3 totals 13 residues. J lost 9 bases, V lost 3 bases, and 7 bases had no gene match. Per the germline V gene, CDR1 is KGHSH and CDR2 is LQKENI. CDR3 nucleotide sequence: TGTGCCAGCTCACCCACAGGGGAAGGGCGCTACACCTTC. Translated: CASSPTGEGRYTF.

The CDR3 here is CASSIIALRGDGYTF. In nucleotides, the CDR3 is TGTGCCAGTAGTATAATCGCCCTCAGAGGGGACGGCTACACCTTC. This rearrangement joins TRBV19 to TRBJ1-2; D may be TRBD1 (5 bases). Trimming took 2 bases from V and 8 from J, leaving 18 bases between them. The CDR3 covers 15 residues. CDR1 LNHDA and CDR2 SQIVND come from the germline V gene (reference sequence).

The chain has TRBV5-1 and TRBJ2-5; 15 nucleotides align to TRBD2. Trimming removed 4 bases from V and 1 base from J; junction bases left unmatched: 5. Germline V CDR1 and CDR2: SGHRS, YFSETQ. The CDR3 totals 17 residues. The CDR3 DNA follows: TGCGCCAGCAGCCCGGGACTAGCGGGAGGCGGCCAAGAGACCCAGTACTTC. Amino acids: CASSPGLAGGGQETQYF.

The rearrangement joins TRBV19 to TRBJ1-5, with TRBD1 identical over 9 bases. The CDR3 extends over 15 amino acids. Germline CDR1 reads LNHDA; CDR2 reads SQIVND (reference sequence). V was pared by 2 bases and J by 7 bases, with 6 bases of the junction left unmatched. The CDR3 DNA is TGTGCCAGTAGTATATGGGGACAGGGTAGGCAGCCCCAGCATTTT. It specifies CASSIWGQGRQPQHF.

This sequence joins TRBV7-9 and TRBJ2-3, with TRBD2 identical over 16 bases. This CDR3 is 19 amino acids long. J was trimmed by 2 bases and V by 7 bases; bases with no gene match: 12. Germline CDR1 reads SEHNR; CDR2 reads FQNEAQ (reference sequence). Here the CDR3 DNA reads TGTGCCAGCACCCGGGGACTAGCGGGAGGGCTGAGCTTCACAGATACGCAGTATTTT. Translated: CASTRGLAGGLSFTDTQYF.

This clone was seen only a few times. V usage is TRBV7-2 and J usage is TRBJ2-2, with D unresolved. V was cut by 4 bases and J by 6 bases, with 6 bases left in between. Germline lookup yields CDR1 SGHTA and CDR2 FQGNSA. The CDR3 length is 12 residues. Here the CDR3 DNA reads TGTGCCAGCAGCTCAAACCCCGGGGAGCTGTTTTTT. This translates into CASSSNPGELFF.

This clone has just a few counts. The CDR3 is CASSSGQGLGQFF. Here the CDR3 DNA reads TGCGCCAGCAGCTCAGGACAGGGGCTCGGGCAGTTCTTC. The chain couples TRBV5-1 to TRBJ2-1; TRBD1 matches 9 bases. The CDR3 loop spans 13 amino acids. V was pared by 3 bases and J by 12 bases, with 7 bases of the junction left unmatched. Per germline, CDR1 SGHRS and CDR2 YFSETQ. The whole variable domain, filled in from reference TRBV5-1 and TRBJ2-1, reads KAGVTQTPRYLIKTRGQQVTLSCSPISGHRSVSWYQQTPGQGLQFLFEYFSETQRNKGNFPGRFSGRQFSNSRSEMNVSTLELGDSALYLCASSSGQGLGQFFGPGTRLTVL.

On this clone: The sample contains more than one DNA sequence encoding this CDR3. V is TRBV19 and J is TRBJ2-7, with 14 positions matching TRBD2. Germline V lookup: CDR1 LNHDA, CDR2 SQIVND (reference sequence). This CDR3 region has 15 residues. V lost 4 bases to trimming and J lost 4 bases; unmatched junction nucleotides: 3. The CDR3 DNA reads as TGTGCCAGTAGTACCGGGACTAGCGGGAGATACGAGCAGTACTTC. This codes for CASSTGTSGRYEQYF.